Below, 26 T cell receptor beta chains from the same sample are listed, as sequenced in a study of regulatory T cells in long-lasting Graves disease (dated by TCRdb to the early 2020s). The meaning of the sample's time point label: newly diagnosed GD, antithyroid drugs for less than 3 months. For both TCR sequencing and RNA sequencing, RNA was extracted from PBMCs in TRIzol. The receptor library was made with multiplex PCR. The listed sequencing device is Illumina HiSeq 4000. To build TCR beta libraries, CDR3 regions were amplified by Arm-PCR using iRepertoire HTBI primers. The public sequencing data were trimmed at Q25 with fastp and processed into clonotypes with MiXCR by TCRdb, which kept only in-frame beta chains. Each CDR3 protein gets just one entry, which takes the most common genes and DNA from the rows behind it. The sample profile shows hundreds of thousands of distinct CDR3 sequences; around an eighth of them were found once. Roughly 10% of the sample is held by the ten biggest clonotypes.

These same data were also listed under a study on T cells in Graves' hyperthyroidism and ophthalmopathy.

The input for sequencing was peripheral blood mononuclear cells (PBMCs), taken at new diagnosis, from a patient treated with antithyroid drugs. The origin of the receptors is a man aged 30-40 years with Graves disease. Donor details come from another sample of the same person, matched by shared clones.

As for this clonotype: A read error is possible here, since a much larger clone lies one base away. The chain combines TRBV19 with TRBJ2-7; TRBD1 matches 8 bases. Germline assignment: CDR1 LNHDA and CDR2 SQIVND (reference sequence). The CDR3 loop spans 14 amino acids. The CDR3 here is CASSMRQGSYGQYF. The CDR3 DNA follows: TGTGCCAGTAGTATGAGACAGGGGAGCTACGGGCAGTACTTC.

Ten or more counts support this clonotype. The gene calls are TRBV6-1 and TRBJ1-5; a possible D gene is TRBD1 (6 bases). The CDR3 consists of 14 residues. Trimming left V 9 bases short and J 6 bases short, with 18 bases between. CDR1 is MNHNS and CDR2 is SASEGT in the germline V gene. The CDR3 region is CASGGGGASQPQHF. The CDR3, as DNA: TGTGCCAGTGGGGGGGGGGGGGCTAGTCAGCCCCAGCATTTT.

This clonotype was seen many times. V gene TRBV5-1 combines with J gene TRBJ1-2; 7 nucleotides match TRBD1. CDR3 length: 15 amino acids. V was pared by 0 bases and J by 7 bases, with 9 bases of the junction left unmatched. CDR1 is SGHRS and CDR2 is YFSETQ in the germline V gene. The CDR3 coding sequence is TGCGCCAGCAGCTTGGCCTCAGGCAGGGGGATTGGCTACACCTTC. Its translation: CASSLASGRGIGYTF.

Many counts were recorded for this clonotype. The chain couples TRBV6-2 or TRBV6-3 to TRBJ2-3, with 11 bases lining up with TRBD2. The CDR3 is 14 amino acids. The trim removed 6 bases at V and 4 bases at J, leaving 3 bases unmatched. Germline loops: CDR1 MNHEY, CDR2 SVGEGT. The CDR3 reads CASRPGLAADTQYF. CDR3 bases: TGTGCCAGCAGGCCGGGACTAGCGGCAGATACGCAGTATTTT.

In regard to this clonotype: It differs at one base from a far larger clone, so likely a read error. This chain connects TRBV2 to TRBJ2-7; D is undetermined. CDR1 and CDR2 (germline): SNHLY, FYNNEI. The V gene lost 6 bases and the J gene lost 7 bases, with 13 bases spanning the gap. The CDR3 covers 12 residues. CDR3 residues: CASSGFSNEQYF. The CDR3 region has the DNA TGTGCCAGCAGCGGGTTTTCCAATGAGCAGTACTTC.

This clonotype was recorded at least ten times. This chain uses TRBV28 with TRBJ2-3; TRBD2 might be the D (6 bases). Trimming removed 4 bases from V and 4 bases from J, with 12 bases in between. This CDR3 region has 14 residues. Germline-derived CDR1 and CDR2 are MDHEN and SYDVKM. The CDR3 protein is CASSSVREADTQYF. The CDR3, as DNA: TGTGCCAGCAGTTCCGTGCGGGAAGCAGATACGCAGTATTTT.

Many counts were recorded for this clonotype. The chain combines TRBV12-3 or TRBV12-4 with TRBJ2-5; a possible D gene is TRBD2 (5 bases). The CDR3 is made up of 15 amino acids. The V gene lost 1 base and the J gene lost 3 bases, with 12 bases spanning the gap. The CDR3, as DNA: TGTGCCAGCAGTTTAGACCCCCCCGGGGAAGAGACCCAGTACTTC. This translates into CASSLDPPGEETQYF.

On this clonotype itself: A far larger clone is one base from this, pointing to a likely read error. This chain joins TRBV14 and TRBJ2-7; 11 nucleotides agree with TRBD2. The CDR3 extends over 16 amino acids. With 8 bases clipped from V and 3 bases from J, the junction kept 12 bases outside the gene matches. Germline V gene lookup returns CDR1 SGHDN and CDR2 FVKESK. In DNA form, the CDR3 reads TGTGCCAGCGGACCTCATTCCGGGACTAGCGGCTACGAGCAGTACTTC. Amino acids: CASGPHSGTSGYEQYF.

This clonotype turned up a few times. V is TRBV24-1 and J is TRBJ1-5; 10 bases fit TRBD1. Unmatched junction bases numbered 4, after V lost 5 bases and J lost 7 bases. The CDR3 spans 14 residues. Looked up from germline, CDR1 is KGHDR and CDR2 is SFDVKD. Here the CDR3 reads CATSGQGAQQPQHF. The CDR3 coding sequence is TGTGCCACCAGTGGACAGGGGGCACAACAGCCCCAGCATTTT.

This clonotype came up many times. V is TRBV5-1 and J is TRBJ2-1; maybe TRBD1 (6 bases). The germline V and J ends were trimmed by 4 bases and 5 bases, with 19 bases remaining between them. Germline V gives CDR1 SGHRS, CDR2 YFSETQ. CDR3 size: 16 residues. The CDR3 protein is CASSLRTASINNEQFF. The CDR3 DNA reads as TGCGCCAGCAGCCTTCGGACAGCCTCTATCAACAATGAGCAGTTCTTC.

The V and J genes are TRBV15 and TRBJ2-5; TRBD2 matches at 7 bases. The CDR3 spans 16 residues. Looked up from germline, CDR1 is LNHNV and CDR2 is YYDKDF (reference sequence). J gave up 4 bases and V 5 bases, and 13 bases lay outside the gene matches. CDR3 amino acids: CATSGGDADAGETQYF. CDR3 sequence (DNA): TGTGCCACCAGCGGGGGGGACGCAGACGCGGGAGAGACCCAGTACTTC.

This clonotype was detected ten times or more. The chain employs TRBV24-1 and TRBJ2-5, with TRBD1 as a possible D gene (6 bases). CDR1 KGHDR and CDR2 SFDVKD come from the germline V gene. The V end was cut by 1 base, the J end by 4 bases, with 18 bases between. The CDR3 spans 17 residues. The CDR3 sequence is CATSDLAPRGSLETQYF. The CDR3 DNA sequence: TGTGCCACCAGTGATTTAGCTCCCAGGGGATCCCTAGAGACCCAGTACTTC.

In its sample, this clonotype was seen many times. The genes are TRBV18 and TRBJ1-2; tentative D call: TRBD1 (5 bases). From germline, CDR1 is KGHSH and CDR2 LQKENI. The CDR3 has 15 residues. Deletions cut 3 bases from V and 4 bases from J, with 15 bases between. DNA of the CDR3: TGTGCCAGCTCACCCGGCGGGGCTGAGGGCTATGGCTACACCTTC. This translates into CASSPGGAEGYGYTF.

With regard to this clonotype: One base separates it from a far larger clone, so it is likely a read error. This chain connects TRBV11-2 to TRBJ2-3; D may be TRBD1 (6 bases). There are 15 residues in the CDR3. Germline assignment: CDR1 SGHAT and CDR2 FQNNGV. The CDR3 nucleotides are TGTGCCAGCAGCTTTGGGGGCTCCGGGTCCTACGAGCAGTGCTTC. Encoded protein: CASSFGGSGSYEQCF.

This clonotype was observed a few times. The CDR3 loop reads CASSELVGSQPQHF. CDR3 bases: TGTGCCAGCAGTGAATTAGTGGGAAGTCAGCCCCAGCATTTT. This chain connects TRBV2 to TRBJ1-5, with D unclear. V lost 2 bases, J lost 6 bases, and 11 bases lay in between. The CDR3 length is 14 residues. The germline V gene encodes CDR1 SNHLY and CDR2 FYNNEI.

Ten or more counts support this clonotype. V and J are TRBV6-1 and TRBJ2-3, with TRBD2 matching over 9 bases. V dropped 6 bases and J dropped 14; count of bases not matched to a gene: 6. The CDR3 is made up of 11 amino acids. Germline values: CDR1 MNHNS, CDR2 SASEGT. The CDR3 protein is CASRLAGMPYF. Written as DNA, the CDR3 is TGTGCCAGCAGACTAGCGGGCATGCCGTATTTT.

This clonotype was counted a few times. This CDR3 is CASSELASGVNEQFF. CDR3 nucleotide sequence: TGTGCCAGCAGTGAATTGGCTAGCGGGGTCAATGAGCAGTTCTTC. The chain couples TRBV6-2 or TRBV6-3 to TRBJ2-1; 9 positions match TRBD2. Losses at the gene ends were 5 bases for V and 6 bases for J; bases not matched to a gene: 8. The germline V gene encodes CDR1 MNHEY and CDR2 SVGEGT. The CDR3 has 15 residues.

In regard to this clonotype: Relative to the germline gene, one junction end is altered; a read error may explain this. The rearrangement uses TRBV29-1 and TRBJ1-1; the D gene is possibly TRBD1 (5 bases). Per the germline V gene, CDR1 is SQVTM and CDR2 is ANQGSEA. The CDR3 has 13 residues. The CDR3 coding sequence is TGCAGCTGGGGCAGGGCAAGGAACACTGAAGTTTTCTTT. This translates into CSWGRARNTEVFF.

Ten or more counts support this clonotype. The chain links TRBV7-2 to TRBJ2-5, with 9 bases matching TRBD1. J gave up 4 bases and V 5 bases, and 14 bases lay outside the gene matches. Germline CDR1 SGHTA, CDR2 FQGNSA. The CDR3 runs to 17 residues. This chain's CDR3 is CASSAQGALTSRETQYF. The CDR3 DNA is TGTGCCAGCAGCGCACAGGGGGCCCTTACTAGCCGAGAGACCCAGTACTTC.

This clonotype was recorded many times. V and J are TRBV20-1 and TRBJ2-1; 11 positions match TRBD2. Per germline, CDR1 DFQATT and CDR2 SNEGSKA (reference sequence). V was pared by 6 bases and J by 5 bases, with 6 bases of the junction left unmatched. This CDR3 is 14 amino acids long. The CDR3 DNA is TGCAGTGCCCAGAGACTAGCGGGGAACAATGAGCAGTTCTTC. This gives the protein CSAQRLAGNNEQFF.

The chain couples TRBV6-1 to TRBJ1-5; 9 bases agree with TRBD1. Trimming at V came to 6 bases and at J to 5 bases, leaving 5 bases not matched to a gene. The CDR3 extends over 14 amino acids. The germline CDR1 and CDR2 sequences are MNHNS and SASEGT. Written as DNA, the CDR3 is TGTGCCAGCAGCTTACAGGGGGCGGATCAGCCCCAGCATTTT. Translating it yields CASSLQGADQPQHF.

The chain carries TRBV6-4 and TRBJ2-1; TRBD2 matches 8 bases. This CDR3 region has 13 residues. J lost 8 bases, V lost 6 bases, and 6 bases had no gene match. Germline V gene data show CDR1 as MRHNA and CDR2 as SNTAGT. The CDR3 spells CASRQRETDEQFF. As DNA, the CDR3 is TGTGCCAGCAGGCAGCGGGAGACCGATGAGCAGTTCTTC.

The CDR3 DNA reads as TGTGCCATCGCGGGAACCTACGAGCAGTACTTC. Translated: CAIAGTYEQYF. The rearrangement uses TRBV10-3 and TRBJ2-7; D perhaps matches TRBD2 (6 bases). Germline V lookup: CDR1 ENHRY, CDR2 SYGVKD. V was clipped by 8 bases and J by 2 bases, with 7 bases between them. There are 11 residues in the CDR3.

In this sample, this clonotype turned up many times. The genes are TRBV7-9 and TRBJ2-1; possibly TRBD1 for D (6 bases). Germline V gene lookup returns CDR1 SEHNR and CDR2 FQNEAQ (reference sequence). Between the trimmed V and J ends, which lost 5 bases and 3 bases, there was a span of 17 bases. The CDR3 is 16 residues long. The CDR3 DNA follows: TGTGCCAGCAGCCCGCTTCGGGCAGGGGTCTACAATGAGCAGTTCTTC. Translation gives CASSPLRAGVYNEQFF.

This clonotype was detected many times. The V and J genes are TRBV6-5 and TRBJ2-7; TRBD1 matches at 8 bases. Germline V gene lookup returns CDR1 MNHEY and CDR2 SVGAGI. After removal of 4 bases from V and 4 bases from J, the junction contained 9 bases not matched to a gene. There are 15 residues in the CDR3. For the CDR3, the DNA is TGTGCCAGCAGTTGGGGGACAGGAAAGGGGTACGAGCAGTACTTC. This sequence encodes CASSWGTGKGYEQYF.

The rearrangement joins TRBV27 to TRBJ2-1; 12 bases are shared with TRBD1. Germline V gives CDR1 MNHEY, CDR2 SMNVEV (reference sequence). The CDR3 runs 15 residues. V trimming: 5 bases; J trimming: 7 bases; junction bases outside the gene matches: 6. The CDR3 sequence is CASSIRDRGLNEQFF. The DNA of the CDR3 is TGTGCCAGCAGTATCCGGGACAGGGGGCTGAATGAGCAGTTCTTC.